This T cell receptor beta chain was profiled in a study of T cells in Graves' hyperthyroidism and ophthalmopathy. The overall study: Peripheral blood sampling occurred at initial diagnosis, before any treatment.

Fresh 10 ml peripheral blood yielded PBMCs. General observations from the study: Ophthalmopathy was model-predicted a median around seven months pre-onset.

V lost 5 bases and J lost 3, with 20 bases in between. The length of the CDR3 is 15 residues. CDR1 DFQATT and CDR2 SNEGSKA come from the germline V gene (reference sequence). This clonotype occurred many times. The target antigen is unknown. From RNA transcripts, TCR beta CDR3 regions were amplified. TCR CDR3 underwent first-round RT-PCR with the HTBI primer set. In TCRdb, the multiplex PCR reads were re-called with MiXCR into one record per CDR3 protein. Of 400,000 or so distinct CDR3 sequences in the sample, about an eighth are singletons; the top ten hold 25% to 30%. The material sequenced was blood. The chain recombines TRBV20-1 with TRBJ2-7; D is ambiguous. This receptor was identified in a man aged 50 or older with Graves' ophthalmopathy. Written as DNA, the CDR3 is TGCAGTGCTCGTTCCGCGGATCTTCGGATCTACGAGCAGTACTTC. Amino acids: CSARSADLRIYEQYF.